This T cell receptor beta chain was found in a study of cytomegalovirus exposure and HLA in healthy donors. Regarding this clone: What it recognizes is unknown.

The PCR ran on 60 Vbeta and 13 Jbeta primers. Profiling relied on immunoSEQ multiplex PCR, and the TCRdb table lists in-frame clones only, not all of them. The sample yields around 160,000 clones, 65% to 80% seen once. The CDR3 extends over 15 amino acids. V shed 5 bases, J shed 4 bases, and the junction held 10 bases outside the gene matches. Study-level results: Published work reported that the classifier diagnosed cytomegalovirus status with high specificity and sensitivity.

This rearrangement joins TRBV5-3 to TRBJ1-1; 8 bases match TRBD1. TRBV5-3 is classed as an ORF, of uncertain function. This clonotype was sampled from a middle-aged man in good health and CMV-seropositive. The sample consisted of PBMCs. The CDR3 here is CARRPFDRGGTEAFF. The CDR3 DNA follows: TGTGCCAGAAGGCCATTCGACAGGGGTGGCACTGAAGCTTTCTTT.